Described below is a single T cell receptor beta chain sequence and its context. This record comes from a study of blood T cell repertoires in COVID-19. Study context: In each case, the material was cDNA or gDNA derived from T cells, B-cell-depleted T cells, or PBMCs.

The repertoire was sequenced with immunoSEQ multiplex PCR; TCRdb's copy has only in-frame clones and lacks some. The sample has approximately 160,000 clones; about 87% are singletons. The CDR3 is made up of 16 amino acids. V dropped 9 bases and J dropped 0; count of bases not matched to a gene: 10. Looked up from germline, CDR1 is MDHEN and CDR2 is SYDVKM. The rearrangement links TRBV28 to TRBJ1-3; TRBD1 agrees at 8 bases. This sequence originates from a man in his 60s with COVID-19, enrolled during active disease. The sample consisted of peripheral blood. The CDR3 nucleotides are TGTGCCAGTACGGCTCCAGGGGGCCTCTCTGGAAACACCATATATTTT. Residues: CASTAPGGLSGNTIYF.